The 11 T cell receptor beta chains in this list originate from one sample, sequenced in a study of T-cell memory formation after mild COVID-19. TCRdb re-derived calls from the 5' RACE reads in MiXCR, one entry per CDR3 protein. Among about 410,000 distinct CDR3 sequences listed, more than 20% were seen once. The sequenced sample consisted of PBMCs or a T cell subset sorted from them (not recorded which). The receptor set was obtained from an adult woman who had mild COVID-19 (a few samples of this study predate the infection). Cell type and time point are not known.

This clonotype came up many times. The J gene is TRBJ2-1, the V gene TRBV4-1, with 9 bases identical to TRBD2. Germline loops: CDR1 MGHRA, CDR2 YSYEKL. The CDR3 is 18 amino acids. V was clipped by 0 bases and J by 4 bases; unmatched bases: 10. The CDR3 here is CASSQEGLAGSPYNEQFF. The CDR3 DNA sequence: TGCGCCAGCAGCCAAGAAGGGCTAGCGGGGAGCCCTTACAATGAGCAGTTCTTC.

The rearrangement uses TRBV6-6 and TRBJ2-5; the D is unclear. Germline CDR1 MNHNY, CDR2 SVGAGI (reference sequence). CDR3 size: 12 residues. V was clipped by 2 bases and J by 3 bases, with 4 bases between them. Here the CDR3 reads CASSYGKETQYF. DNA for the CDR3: TGTGCCAGCAGTTACGGGAAAGAGACCCAGTACTTC.

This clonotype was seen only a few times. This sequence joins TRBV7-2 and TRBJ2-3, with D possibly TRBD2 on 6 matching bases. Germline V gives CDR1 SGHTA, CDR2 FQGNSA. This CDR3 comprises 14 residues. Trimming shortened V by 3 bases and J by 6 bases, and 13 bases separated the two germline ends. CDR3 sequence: CASSFGTPGDTQYF. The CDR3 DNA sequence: TGTGCCAGCAGCTTCGGGACTCCCGGGGATACGCAGTATTTT.

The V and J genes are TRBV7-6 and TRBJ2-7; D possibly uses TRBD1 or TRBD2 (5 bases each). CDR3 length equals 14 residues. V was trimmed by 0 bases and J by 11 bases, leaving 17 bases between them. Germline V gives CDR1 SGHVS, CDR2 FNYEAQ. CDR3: CASSLASGTSEEYF. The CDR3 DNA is TGTGCCAGCAGCTTAGCTTCCGGGACGAGTGAGGAGTACTTC.

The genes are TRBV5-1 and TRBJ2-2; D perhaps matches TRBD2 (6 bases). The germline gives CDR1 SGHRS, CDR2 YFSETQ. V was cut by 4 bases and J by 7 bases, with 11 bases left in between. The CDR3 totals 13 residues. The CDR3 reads CASSGGAGGELFF. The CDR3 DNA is TGCGCCAGCAGCGGCGGGGCCGGCGGGGAGCTGTTTTTT.

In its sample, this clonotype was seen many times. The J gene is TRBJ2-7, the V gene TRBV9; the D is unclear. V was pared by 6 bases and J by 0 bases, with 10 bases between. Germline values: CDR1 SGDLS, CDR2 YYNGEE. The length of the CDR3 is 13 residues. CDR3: CASNGGSSYEQYF. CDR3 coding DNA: TGTGCCAGCAACGGTGGCAGCTCCTACGAGCAGTACTTC.

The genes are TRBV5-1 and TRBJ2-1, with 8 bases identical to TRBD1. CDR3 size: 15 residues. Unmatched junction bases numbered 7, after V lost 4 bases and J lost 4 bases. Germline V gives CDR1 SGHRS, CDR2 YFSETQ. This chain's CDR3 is CASSPTGQGYNEQFF. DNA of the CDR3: TGCGCCAGCAGCCCCACCGGACAGGGATACAATGAGCAGTTCTTC.

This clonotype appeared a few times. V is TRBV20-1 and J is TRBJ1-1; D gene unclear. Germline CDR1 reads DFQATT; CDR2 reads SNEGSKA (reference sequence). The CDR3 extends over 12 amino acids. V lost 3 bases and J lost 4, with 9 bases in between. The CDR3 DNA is TGCAGTGCTAGGCCCGCGGGCACTGAAGCTTTCTTT. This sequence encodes CSARPAGTEAFF.

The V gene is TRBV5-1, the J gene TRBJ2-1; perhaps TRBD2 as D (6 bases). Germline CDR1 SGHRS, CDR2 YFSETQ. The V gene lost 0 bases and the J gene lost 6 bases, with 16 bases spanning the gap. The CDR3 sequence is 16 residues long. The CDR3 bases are TGCGCCAGCAGCTTGGCAGGCCTGGGGACTTTCAATGAGCAGTTCTTC. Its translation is CASSLAGLGTFNEQFF.

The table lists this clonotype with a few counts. In DNA form, the CDR3 reads TGCGCCAGCAGCCAAGTTGTGGGACTAGCGGGAGGAAGTACAGATACGCAGTATTTT. Translating gives CASSQVVGLAGGSTDTQYF. The chain recombines TRBV4-3 with TRBJ2-3; TRBD2 matches at 15 bases. Germline V gives CDR1 LGHNA, CDR2 YSLEER. This CDR3 is built from 19 residues. The V segment lost 1 base and the J segment 3 bases; nucleotides outside the gene matches: 8.

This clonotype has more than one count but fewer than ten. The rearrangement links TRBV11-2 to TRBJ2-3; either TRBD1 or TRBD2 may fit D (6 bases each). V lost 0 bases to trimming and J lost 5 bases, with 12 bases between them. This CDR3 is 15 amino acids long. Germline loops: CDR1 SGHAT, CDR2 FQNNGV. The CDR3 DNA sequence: TGTGCCAGCAGCTTAGACGGGGGCGCGGGAGATACGCAGTATTTT. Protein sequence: CASSLDGGAGDTQYF.